The 18 T cell receptor beta chains below were found in one sample sequenced in a study of beta chain features in type 1 diabetes. What was sequenced were expressed TCRB transcripts, since all of the isolated RNA had been reverse transcribed. Assay: immunoSEQ multiplex PCR; the TCRdb copy retains only in-frame clones and omits some. The data hold approximately 330,000 clones, with roughly 9.6% observed a single time. Source material: naive CD4+ T cells from blood. These receptors were obtained from a woman aged 25 to 45 in good health.

The V call is TRBV2, the J call TRBJ2-5, with TRBD2 matching 8 bases. Germline assignment: CDR1 SNHLY and CDR2 FYNNEI. The CDR3 contains 14 residues. The V segment lost 4 bases and the J segment 4 bases; nucleotides outside the gene matches: 5. The CDR3 DNA sequence: TGTGCCAGCAGTGGTATAGCGGGATCAGAGACCCAGTACTTC. Translating it yields CASSGIAGSETQYF.

The V and J genes are TRBV7-3 and TRBJ2-1; 7 bases match TRBD1. Germline CDR1 reads SGHTA; CDR2 reads FQGTGA. The V segment lost 5 bases and the J segment 0 bases; nucleotides outside the gene matches: 10. The CDR3 loop spans 17 amino acids. CDR3 sequence: CASSVDRAAGSYNEQFF. CDR3 nucleotide sequence: TGTGCCAGCAGCGTAGACAGGGCCGCGGGCTCCTACAATGAGCAGTTCTTC.

This clone was seen more than once but under ten times. The junction differs from germline at one of its ends, possibly a read error. J is TRBJ1-2 and V is TRBV5-4, with TRBD1 identical over 12 bases. The germline V gene encodes CDR1 SGHNT and CDR2 YYREEE (reference sequence). CDR3 length: 14 amino acids. CDR3 region: CASRLGQGAYGYTF. As DNA, the CDR3 is TGTGCCAGCAGGTTGGGACAGGGGGCCTATGGCTACACCTTC.

The V call is TRBV28, the J call TRBJ2-7, with 9 bases aligning to TRBD2. V lost 1 base and J lost 3; bases outside the gene matches: 4. This CDR3 is 15 amino acids long. CDR1 MDHEN and CDR2 SYDVKM come from the germline V gene. CDR3 residues: CASSLLASGVYEQYF. The CDR3 bases are TGTGCCAGCAGTTTATTGGCTAGCGGGGTCTACGAGCAGTACTTC.

The chain recombines TRBV7-9 with TRBJ2-7, with 7 bases fitting TRBD2. The V segment lost 5 bases and the J segment 5 bases; nucleotides outside the gene matches: 15. Germline assignment: CDR1 SEHNR and CDR2 FQNEAQ (reference sequence). CDR3 size: 16 residues. The chain's CDR3 is CASSLMSSGGPHEQYF. The CDR3 DNA reads TGTGCCAGCAGCCTCATGTCTAGCGGAGGGCCCCACGAGCAGTACTTC.

This chain joins TRBV6-5 and TRBJ2-7; D might be TRBD1 (5 bases). Germline CDR1 is MNHEY and CDR2 is SVGAGI. V lost 5 bases and J 7 bases, leaving 12 bases between the germline ends. The CDR3 length is 12 residues. CDR3 nucleotides: TGTGCCAGCAGTGCGCCAGGGTTGGAGCAGTACTTC. This translates into CASSAPGLEQYF.

The rearrangement uses TRBV21-1 and TRBJ2-1; TRBD2 reflects the table's D call only, with no check against the DNA. TRBV21-1 is a recognized pseudogene. The CDR3 has 15 amino acids. The CDR3: CASSKRKGLAGEQFF. The CDR3 DNA is TGTGCCAGCAGCAAACGAAAAGGACTAGCTGGTGAGCAGTTCTTC.

This clone was recorded a few times. This chain's CDR3 is CASSSQLKFPGLEIYEQYF. CDR3 nucleotides: TGTGCCAGCAGCTCCCAGTTAAAGTTTCCGGGACTAGAGATCTACGAGCAGTACTTC. J is TRBJ2-7 and V is TRBV7-9; 8 nucleotides line up with TRBD2. Trimming removed 4 bases from V and 3 bases from J; junction bases left unmatched: 20. The CDR3 is made up of 19 amino acids. Germline V gene sequence: CDR1 SEHNR, CDR2 FQNEAQ (reference sequence).

This clone was observed a few times. The rearrangement joins TRBV14 to TRBJ2-1, with D possibly matching TRBD2 (5 bases). The V end lost 3 bases, the J end lost 9 bases, and 15 bases lay between the germline ends. The CDR3 is 14 residues long. Germline V gene lookup returns CDR1 SGHDN and CDR2 FVKESK. The DNA of the CDR3 is TGTGCCAGCAGCCAGTTTGAACTAGGCAGTGAGCAGTTCTTC. The encoded protein is CASSQFELGSEQFF.

The table lists this clone with a few counts. The V call is TRBV25-1, the J call TRBJ2-1; the match to TRBD2 covers 12 bases. CDR1 is MGHDK, CDR2 SYGVNS, per germline. The CDR3 loop spans 15 amino acids. V gave up 3 bases and J gave up 7 bases; unmatched junction bases: 4. CDR3 loop: CASSELLAGGNEQFF. The CDR3 DNA sequence: TGTGCCAGCAGTGAGCTGCTAGCGGGGGGGAATGAGCAGTTCTTC.

The genes are TRBV28 and TRBJ2-3; tentatively, D is TRBD1 (6 bases). The germline V gene has CDR1 MDHEN and CDR2 SYDVKM. The V and J ends lost 6 bases and 2 bases respectively, with 12 bases between them. The CDR3 has 14 amino acids. Here the CDR3 reads CASSTGTHTDTQYF. The CDR3 DNA reads as TGTGCCAGCAGCACCGGGACACACACAGATACGCAGTATTTT.

This clone was observed a handful of times. The gene calls are TRBV19 and TRBJ2-4; the match to TRBD1 covers 9 bases. V lost 6 bases to trimming and J lost 8 bases; unmatched junction nucleotides: 11. This CDR3 comprises 15 residues. The germline V gene has CDR1 LNHDA and CDR2 SQIVND (reference sequence). CDR3 bases: TGTGCCAGTAGACCTGGACAGGGGAATTCCTACATTCAGTACTTC. Its protein is CASRPGQGNSYIQYF.

The chain uses TRBV7-9 and TRBJ2-5; 8 nucleotides line up with TRBD2. V lost 5 bases and J lost 3; bases outside the gene matches: 11. Germline V gives CDR1 SEHNR, CDR2 FQNEAQ (reference sequence). CDR3 length: 16 amino acids. The CDR3 loop reads CASSKVTLADEETQYF. Here the CDR3 DNA reads TGTGCCAGCAGCAAAGTTACACTAGCGGATGAAGAGACCCAGTACTTC.

This clone was detected only a few times. Within the sample, other DNA sequences also encode this same CDR3. This chain joins TRBV4-3 and TRBJ2-7; possibly TRBD2 for D (5 bases). Germline V gene sequence: CDR1 LGHNA, CDR2 YSLEER. The CDR3 is 15 amino acids. V lost 0 bases and J lost 3, with 12 bases in between. The CDR3 here is CASSQDSRGIYEQYF. The CDR3 DNA is TGCGCCAGCAGCCAAGATTCGAGAGGGATCTACGAGCAGTACTTC.

The chain recombines TRBV7-8 with TRBJ2-3, with TRBD1 as a possible D gene (5 bases). The CDR3 has 14 residues. Germline V gene data show CDR1 as SGHVS and CDR2 as FQNEAQ. V was clipped by 5 bases and J by 1 base, with 10 bases between them. CDR3 in DNA: TGTGCCAGCAGCCTCCAGGGCCGCACAGATACGCAGTATTTT. Amino acids: CASSLQGRTDTQYF.

This clone was seen more than once but under ten times. V usage is TRBV28 and J usage is TRBJ2-7; 7 nucleotides align to TRBD2. Germline loops: CDR1 MDHEN, CDR2 SYDVKM. V lost 7 bases to trimming and J lost 2 bases; unmatched junction nucleotides: 8. The CDR3 consists of 14 residues. The CDR3 sequence: CASTRASGTYEQYF. The CDR3 DNA reads as TGTGCCAGCACCAGAGCGAGCGGGACCTACGAGCAGTACTTC. The entire variable domain, with the rest obtained from reference TRBV28 and TRBJ2-7, is as follows: DVKVTQSSRYLVKRTGEKVFLECVQDMDHENMFWYRQDPGLGLRLIYFSYDVKMKEKGDIPEGYSVSREKKERFSLILESASTNQTSMYLCASTRASGTYEQYFGPGTRLTVT.

This clone has only a few counts. In the same sample, other DNA sequences code for this CDR3. This chain connects TRBV5-1 to TRBJ2-3; TRBD2 aligns across 9 bases. V lost 0 bases to trimming and J lost 1 base; unmatched junction nucleotides: 0. Germline V gene lookup returns CDR1 SGHRS and CDR2 YFSETQ. The CDR3 runs 15 residues. CDR3 residues: CASSLGLAGTDTQYF. CDR3 nucleotide sequence: TGCGCCAGCAGCTTGGGACTAGCGGGCACAGATACGCAGTATTTT.

In its sample, this clone was seen a few times. This rearrangement joins TRBV6-6 to TRBJ2-1, with unresolved D. Deletions cut 10 bases from V and 0 bases from J, with 10 bases between. There are 13 residues in the CDR3. Germline assignment: CDR1 MNHNY and CDR2 SVGAGI (reference sequence). CDR3 loop: CATRGDSYNEQFF. CDR3 bases: TGTGCCACTCGAGGAGACTCCTACAATGAGCAGTTCTTC.